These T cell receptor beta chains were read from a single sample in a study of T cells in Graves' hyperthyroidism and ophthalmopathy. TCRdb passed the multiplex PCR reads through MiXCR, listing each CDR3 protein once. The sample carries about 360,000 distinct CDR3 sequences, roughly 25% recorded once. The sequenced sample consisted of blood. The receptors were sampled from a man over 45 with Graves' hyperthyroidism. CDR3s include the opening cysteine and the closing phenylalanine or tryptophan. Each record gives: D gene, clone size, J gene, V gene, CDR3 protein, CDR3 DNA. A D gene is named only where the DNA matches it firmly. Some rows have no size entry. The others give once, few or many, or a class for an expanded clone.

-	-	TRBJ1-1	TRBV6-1	CASSQGTVNTEAFF	TGTGCCAGCAGTCAAGGCACAGTAAACACTGAAGCTTTCTTT
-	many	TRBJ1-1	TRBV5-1	CASSLWDGNTEAFF	TGTGCCAGCAGTTTATGGGACGGAAACACTGAAGCTTTCTTT
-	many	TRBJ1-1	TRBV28	CAVDRSLLNTEAFF	TGTGCCGTTGACAGGTCCTTATTGAACACTGAAGCTTTCTTT
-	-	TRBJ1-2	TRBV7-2	CASSKGREYGYTF	TGTGCCAGCAGCAAAGGGAGGGAGTATGGCTACACCTTC
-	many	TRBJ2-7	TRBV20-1	CSASTPISRYEQYF	TGCAGTGCTAGTACCCCTATCTCGCGTTACGAGCAGTACTTC
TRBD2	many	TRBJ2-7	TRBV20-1	CSALGTSGSYEQYF	TGCAGTGCCCTCGGGACTAGCGGTTCCTACGAGCAGTACTTC
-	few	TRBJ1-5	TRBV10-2	CASSPGRIANQPQHF	TGCGCCAGCAGCCCCGGAAGGATAGCCAATCAGCCCCAGCATTTT
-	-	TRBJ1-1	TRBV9	CASSVEGGTEAFF	TGTGCCAGCAGTGTTGAGGGGGGCACTGAAGCTTTCTTT
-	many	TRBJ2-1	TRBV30	CAWSVHLANNEQFF	TGTGCCTGGAGTGTACACCTAGCCAACAATGAGCAGTTCTTC
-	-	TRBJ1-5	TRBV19	CASSISDSSNQPQHF	TGTGCCAGTAGTATTTCGGACAGCAGTAATCAGCCCCAGCATTTT
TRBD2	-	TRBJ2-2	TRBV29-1	CSVGAGVHTGELFF	TGCAGCGTTGGGGCGGGAGTACACACCGGGGAGCTGTTTTTT
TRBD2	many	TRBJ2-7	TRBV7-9	CASSLHFKGTSGGHPYEQYF	TGTGCCAGCAGCCTCCACTTTAAGGGGACTAGCGGGGGCCACCCGTACGAGCAGTACTTC
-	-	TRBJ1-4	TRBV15	CATSGPNEKLFF	TGTGCCACCAGCGGACCTAATGAAAAACTGTTTTTT
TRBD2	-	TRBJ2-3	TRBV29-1	CSVERGLDQVPDTQYF	TGCAGCGTCGAGAGGGGACTAGATCAGGTCCCAGATACGCAGTATTTT
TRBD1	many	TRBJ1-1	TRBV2	CASRRDSIGPEAFF	TGTGCCAGCAGGAGGGACAGCATAGGCCCTGAAGCTTTCTTT
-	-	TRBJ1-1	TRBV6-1	CASSKFRADTGGNTEAFF	TGTGCCAGCAGTAAATTTCGGGCAGACACGGGCGGGAACACTGAAGCTTTCTTT
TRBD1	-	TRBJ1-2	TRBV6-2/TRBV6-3	CASILFARDSNGYTF	TGTGCCAGCATCCTATTCGCACGGGACAGCAATGGCTACACCTTC
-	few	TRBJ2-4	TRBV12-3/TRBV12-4	CASSFDRTKNIQYF	TGTGCCAGCAGTTTCGACAGGACCAAAAACATTCAGTACTTC
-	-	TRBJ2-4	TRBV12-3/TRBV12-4	CASSFMTEIAKNIQYF	TGTGCCAGCAGTTTTATGACAGAGATAGCCAAAAACATTCAGTACTTC
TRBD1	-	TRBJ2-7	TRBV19	CASSPHPGTGGPYEQYF	TGTGCCAGTAGTCCACATCCGGGGACAGGGGGCCCGTACGAGCAGTACTTC
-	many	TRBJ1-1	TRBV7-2	CASSLDRQAQAFF	TGTGCCAGCAGCTTAGACCGACAGGCCCAGGCTTTCTTT
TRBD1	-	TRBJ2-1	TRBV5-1	CASSLSGTGRNEQFF	TGCGCCAGCAGCCTCTCCGGGACAGGGCGCAATGAGCAGTTCTTC
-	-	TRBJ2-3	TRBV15	CATSRQRTDTQYF	TGTGCCACCAGCAGGCAGAGGACAGATACGCAGTATTTT
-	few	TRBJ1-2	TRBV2	CASRLDSGGYTF	TGTGCCAGCAGACTAGACAGTGGCGGCTACACCTTC
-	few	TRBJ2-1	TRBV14	CASSQAGAVYNEQFF	TGTGCCAGCAGCCAAGCGGGGGCGGTCTACAATGAGCAGTTCTTC
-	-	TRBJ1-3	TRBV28	CASSLPISGNTIYF	TGTGCCAGCAGTTTACCCATCTCTGGAAACACCATATATTTT
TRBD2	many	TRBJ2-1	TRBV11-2	CASSHRTSGGNEQFF	TGTGCCAGCAGCCACCGGACTAGCGGGGGCAATGAGCAGTTCTTC
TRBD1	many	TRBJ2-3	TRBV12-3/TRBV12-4	CASSNPGQGFGTDTQYF	TGTGCCAGCAGCAACCCAGGACAGGGGTTTGGCACAGATACGCAGTATTTT
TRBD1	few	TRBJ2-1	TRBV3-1	CASSSDRANEQFF	TGTGCCAGCAGCTCAGACAGGGCCAATGAGCAGTTCTTC
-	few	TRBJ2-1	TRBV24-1	CATSETSIGNEQFF	TGTGCCACCAGTGAAACTAGTATCGGCAATGAGCAGTTCTTC
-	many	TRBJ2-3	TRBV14	CASSQVQRTTTGDTQYF	TGTGCCAGCAGCCAAGTACAGCGGACAACAACAGGGGATACGCAGTATTTT
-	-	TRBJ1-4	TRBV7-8	CASSLSTTREKLFF	TGTGCCAGCAGCTTAAGTACAACGCGGGAAAAACTGTTTTTT
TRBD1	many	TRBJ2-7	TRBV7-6	CASSSRQGIYEQYF	TGTGCCAGCAGCAGCCGACAGGGTATCTACGAGCAGTACTTC
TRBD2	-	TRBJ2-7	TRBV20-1	CSAKRLAGGNYEQYF	TGCAGTGCCAAACGGCTAGCGGGAGGAAACTACGAGCAGTACTTC
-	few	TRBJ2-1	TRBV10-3	CAIARDVADNEQFF	TGTGCCATCGCGCGGGACGTAGCCGACAATGAGCAGTTCTTC
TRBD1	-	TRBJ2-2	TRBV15	CATRRQGAVGELFF	TGTGCCACCAGAAGACAGGGGGCGGTCGGGGAGCTGTTTTTT
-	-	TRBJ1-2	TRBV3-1	CASSQVGGGYTF	TGTGCCAGCAGCCAAGTTGGGGGTGGCTACACCTTC
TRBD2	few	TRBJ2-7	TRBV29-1	CSVDSVGTSGSSYEQYF	TGCAGCGTTGATTCGGTCGGGACAAGCGGGAGCTCCTACGAGCAGTACTTC
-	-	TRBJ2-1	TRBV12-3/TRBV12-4	CASSPPRGEVYNEQFF	TGTGCCAGCAGCCCCCCCCGTGGGGAGGTCTACAATGAGCAGTTCTTC
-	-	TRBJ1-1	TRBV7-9	CASSHLTVLGTEAFF	TGTGCCAGCAGCCATTTGACAGTTTTGGGAACTGAAGCTTTCTTT
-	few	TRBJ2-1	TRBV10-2	CASSKDSYNEQFF	TGCGCCAGCAGCAAGGACAGCTACAATGAGCAGTTCTTC
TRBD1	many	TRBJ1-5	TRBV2	CASSAGGTNQPQHF	TGTGCCAGCAGTGCAGGGGGCACCAATCAGCCCCAGCATTTT
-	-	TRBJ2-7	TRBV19	CASSLAGGMISYEQYF	TGTGCCAGTAGTCTGGCAGGGGGGATGATATCCTACGAGCAGTACTTC
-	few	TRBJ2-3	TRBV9	CASSDYLRTDTQYF	TGTGCCAGCAGCGACTACCTTCGCACAGATACGCAGTATTTT
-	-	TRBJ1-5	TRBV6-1	CASQWGRGGGNQPQHF	TGTGCCAGCCAGTGGGGGCGCGGAGGTGGCAATCAGCCCCAGCATTTT
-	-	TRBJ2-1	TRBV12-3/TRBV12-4	CASSVTWPGNEQFF	TGTGCCAGCAGCGTAACCTGGCCGGGGAATGAGCAGTTCTTC
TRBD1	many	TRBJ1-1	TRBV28	CASSGGQGGTEAFF	TGTGCCAGCAGTGGGGGACAGGGTGGCACTGAAGCTTTCTTT
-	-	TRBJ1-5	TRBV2	CASSVDRSNQPQHF	TGTGCCAGCAGTGTCGACAGAAGCAATCAGCCCCAGCATTTT
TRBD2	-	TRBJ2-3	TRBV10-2	CASTRTSSRTDTQYF	TGCGCCAGCACCCGGACTAGCTCCCGCACAGATACGCAGTATTTT
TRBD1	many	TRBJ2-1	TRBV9	CASSPPGQGHNEQFF	TGTGCCAGCAGCCCGCCGGGACAGGGGCACAATGAGCAGTTCTTC
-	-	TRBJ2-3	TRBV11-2	CASSRSGGPTDTQYF	TGTGCCAGCAGCCGCTCGGGGGGCCCCACAGATACGCAGTATTTT
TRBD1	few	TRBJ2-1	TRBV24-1	CATQEPGQPNNEQFF	TGTGCCACCCAGGAACCGGGACAGCCGAACAATGAGCAGTTCTTC
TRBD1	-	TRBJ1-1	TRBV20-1	CSAADRVVPMTTEAFF	TGCAGTGCCGCCGACAGGGTGGTCCCCATGACCACTGAAGCTTTCTTT
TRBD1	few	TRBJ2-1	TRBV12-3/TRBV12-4	CASRSGQTSNEQFF	TGTGCCAGCAGGTCGGGACAGACCTCCAATGAGCAGTTCTTC
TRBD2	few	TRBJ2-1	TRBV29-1	CSVTGNSGTSGSEFSSYNEQFF	TGCAGCGTTACGGGCAACTCCGGGACTAGCGGGAGCGAGTTCAGCTCCTACAATGAGCAGTTCTTC
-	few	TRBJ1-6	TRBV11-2	CASSLRGGPGANNSPLHF	TGTGCCAGCAGCTTACGGGGGGGCCCAGGGGCCAATAATTCACCCCTCCACTTT
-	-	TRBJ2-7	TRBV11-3	CASSSSKRFTYEQYF	TGTGCCAGCAGCTCTAGTAAGCGGTTTACCTACGAGCAGTACTTC
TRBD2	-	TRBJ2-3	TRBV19	CASSERGGRTDTQYF	TGTGCCAGTAGTGAACGCGGGGGGCGTACAGATACGCAGTATTTT
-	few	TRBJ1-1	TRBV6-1	CASELRARAFF	TGTGCCAGCGAACTCAGGGCGAGGGCTTTCTTT